Listed below are T cell receptor beta chains from one sample, sequenced in a study of vaccination and CD4 T cells after COVID-19. From the PCR reads, TCRdb called clonotypes with MiXCR, one entry per CDR3 protein. The table records 13,000 or so distinct CDR3 sequences, about two fifths of them present only once. The antigens these receptors bind are not known. The sequenced sample was CD4+ T cells from blood, cultured in vitro. Receptors were obtained from a human donor who had recovered from COVID-19. Each CDR3 is given with its conserved first and last residue. A D gene is named only where the DNA matches it firmly. Rows may omit the clone size; those that give it use once, few, many or a size class.

>.|TRBV10-1|few|TRBJ1-1
TGCGCCAGCAGTGGTCAGATAAACACTGAAGCTTTCTTT
CASSGQINTEAFF
>TRBD2|TRBV20-1|.|TRBJ2-7
TGCAGTGCTTCGACCGGGACTACGAGCGCGTACGAGCAGTACTTC
CSASTGTTSAYEQYF
>.|TRBV7-2|.|TRBJ2-1
TGTGCCAGCAGCTTATGGGCTAGCGCTTCGAATGAGCAGTTCTTC
CASSLWASASNEQFF
>.|TRBV20-1|.|TRBJ2-1
TGCAGTGCTCCTTCAGGGGGGACCCAGCAGTTCTTC
CSAPSGGTQQFF
>.|TRBV25-1|.|TRBJ1-5
TGTGCCAGCCCAGGAAGTGGGTTACAGGGCGCGGATCAGCCCCAGCATTTT
CASPGSGLQGADQPQHF
>.|TRBV6-1|.|TRBJ1-3
TGTGCCAGCAGCCCCGGAGGGTCCGGAAACACCATATATTTT
CASSPGGSGNTIYF
>TRBD1|TRBV11-2|.|TRBJ1-2
TGTGCCAGCAGCTTAAACAGGGGCGGTTATGGCTACACCTTC
CASSLNRGGYGYTF
>.|TRBV12-3/TRBV12-4|few|TRBJ1-1
TGTGCCAGCAGTTTTAGGGGGAACACTGAAGCTTTCTTT
CASSFRGNTEAFF
>.|TRBV7-8|.|TRBJ2-6
TGTGCCAGCAGCTCTCAGGGAGCTGGGGCCAACGTCCTGACTTTC
CASSSQGAGANVLTF
>.|TRBV11-2|.|TRBJ1-2
TGTGCCAGCTCCCCGGAGCAGGGCTATGGCTACACCTTC
CASSPEQGYGYTF
>TRBD1|TRBV24-1|few|TRBJ2-2
TGTGCCACCAGTGATTCCGGGACAGGTGCCGGGGAGCTGTTTTTT
CATSDSGTGAGELFF
>.|TRBV4-2|.|TRBJ2-3
TGTGCCAGCAGCCAAGATGCAGGGGACCTTTTATACACAGATACGCAGTATTTT
CASSQDAGDLLYTDTQYF